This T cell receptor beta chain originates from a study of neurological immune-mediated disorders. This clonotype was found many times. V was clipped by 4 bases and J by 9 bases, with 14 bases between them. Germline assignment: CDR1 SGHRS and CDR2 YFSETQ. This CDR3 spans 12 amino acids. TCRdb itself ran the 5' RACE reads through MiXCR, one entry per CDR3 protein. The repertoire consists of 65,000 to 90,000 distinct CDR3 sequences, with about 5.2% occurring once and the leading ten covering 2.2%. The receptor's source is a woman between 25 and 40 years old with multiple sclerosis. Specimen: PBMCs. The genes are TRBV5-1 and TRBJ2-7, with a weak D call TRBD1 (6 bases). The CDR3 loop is CASSPNQQGQYF. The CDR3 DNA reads TGCGCCAGCAGCCCCAACCAACAGGGGCAGTACTTC.